These T cell receptor beta chains were read from a single sample in a study of shared clonotypes between healthy human individuals. The method was immunoSEQ multiplex PCR; TCRdb's version includes in-frame clones alone and lacks a portion of them. The sample contains about 560,000 clones, roughly 79% of which appear only once. The material sequenced was PBMCs. These receptors came from a woman aged 40 to 50 in good health. Some clones in this sample may be carry-over from other donors' samples. Each CDR3 is given with its conserved first and last residue. D genes are given only for firm matches. Clone sizes are given selectively: once, few, many, or a class where the clone is expanded.

abundance: NA
v_gene: TRBV7-9
d_gene: NA
j_gene: TRBJ2-3
CDR3nt: TGTGCCAGCAGCTTAAGGACCAGCGGCACAGATACGCAGTATTTT
CDR3aa: CASSLRTSGTDTQYF

abundance: NA
v_gene: TRBV6-1
d_gene: NA
j_gene: TRBJ2-7
CDR3nt: TGTGCCAGCTCTCCATTTATGGGGCCCCAGCAGTACTTC
CDR3aa: CASSPFMGPQQYF

abundance: NA
v_gene: TRBV9
d_gene: NA
j_gene: TRBJ2-1
CDR3nt: TGTGCCAGCAGCCCCATGGGGGAGGTTTACAATGAGCAGTTCTTC
CDR3aa: CASSPMGEVYNEQFF

abundance: NA
v_gene: TRBV5-4
d_gene: TRBD1
j_gene: TRBJ2-5
CDR3nt: TGTGCCAGCAGGAGGGACAGACAAGAGACCCAGTACTTC
CDR3aa: CASRRDRQETQYF

abundance: NA
v_gene: TRBV9
d_gene: NA
j_gene: TRBJ2-3
CDR3nt: TGTGCCAGCAGCGGGGGCCGCAGCACAGATACGCAGTATTTT
CDR3aa: CASSGGRSTDTQYF

abundance: NA
v_gene: TRBV7-2
d_gene: NA
j_gene: TRBJ1-5
CDR3nt: TGTGCCAGCAGCTCATCCGGGTTGGGACAGCCCCAGCATTTT
CDR3aa: CASSSSGLGQPQHF

abundance: NA
v_gene: TRBV28
d_gene: TRBD1
j_gene: TRBJ1-2
CDR3nt: TGTGCCAGCAGGCCTCCGGGACAGGGGCTCGATGGCTACACCTTC
CDR3aa: CASRPPGQGLDGYTF

abundance: once
v_gene: TRBV27
d_gene: TRBD1
j_gene: TRBJ2-3
CDR3nt: TGTGCCAGCAGTTTGGGGCAGGGGGCCGATACGCAGTATTTT
CDR3aa: CASSLGQGADTQYF

abundance: few
v_gene: TRBV7-3
d_gene: NA
j_gene: TRBJ1-1
CDR3nt: TGTGCCAGCAGCTTAACGCCAGGGCGGACTGAAGCTTTCTTT
CDR3aa: CASSLTPGRTEAFF

abundance: NA
v_gene: TRBV7-9
d_gene: TRBD2
j_gene: TRBJ2-1
CDR3nt: TGTGCCAGCAGCTTAGTTCGGCTAGCGGGAGGATTCTACAATGAGCAGTTCTTC
CDR3aa: CASSLVRLAGGFYNEQFF

abundance: few
v_gene: TRBV19
d_gene: NA
j_gene: TRBJ2-7
CDR3nt: TGTGCCAGTAGTACTCAAACGGGACTTCAATACGAGCAGTACTTC
CDR3aa: CASSTQTGLQYEQYF

abundance: NA
v_gene: TRBV11-2
d_gene: NA
j_gene: TRBJ1-2
CDR3nt: TGTGCCAGCAGCCACCGGGGAGAGGACTATGGCTACACCTTC
CDR3aa: CASSHRGEDYGYTF

abundance: few
v_gene: TRBV6-4
d_gene: NA
j_gene: TRBJ2-1
CDR3nt: TGTGCCAGCAGTGACTCTTGGGCAGCTAACAAGAATGAGCAGTTCTTC
CDR3aa: CASSDSWAANKNEQFF

abundance: NA
v_gene: TRBV7-8
d_gene: NA
j_gene: TRBJ1-1
CDR3nt: TGTGCCAGCAGCTTAGTTCAGACGGCAGACACTGAAGCTTTCTTT
CDR3aa: CASSLVQTADTEAFF

abundance: NA
v_gene: TRBV5-1
d_gene: TRBD1
j_gene: TRBJ1-3
CDR3nt: TGCGCCAGCAGCTTGGCCCCACAGGGGGCGGGTGGAAACACCATATATTTT
CDR3aa: CASSLAPQGAGGNTIYF

abundance: NA
v_gene: TRBV27
d_gene: NA
j_gene: TRBJ2-7
CDR3nt: TGTGCCAGCAGTTTTAGCCAGCGCGAGCAGTACTTC
CDR3aa: CASSFSQREQYF

abundance: NA
v_gene: TRBV10-3
d_gene: NA
j_gene: TRBJ2-7
CDR3nt: TGTGCCATCAGTGAGTCGATCGGGGAATCCTACGAGCAGTACTTC
CDR3aa: CAISESIGESYEQYF

abundance: NA
v_gene: TRBV6-6
d_gene: TRBD2
j_gene: TRBJ2-7
CDR3nt: TGTGCCAGCAGAGCGGGAGGGAACGAGCAGTACTTC
CDR3aa: CASRAGGNEQYF

abundance: NA
v_gene: TRBV5-1
d_gene: NA
j_gene: TRBJ2-2
CDR3nt: TGCGCCAGCAGCTTGGACGGGGATAACACCGGGGAGCTGTTTTTT
CDR3aa: CASSLDGDNTGELFF

abundance: NA
v_gene: TRBV6-1
d_gene: TRBD1
j_gene: TRBJ1-5
CDR3nt: TGTGCCAGTCCCGGGACAGGGGGTAGCAATCAGCCCCAGCATTTT
CDR3aa: CASPGTGGSNQPQHF

abundance: NA
v_gene: TRBV9
d_gene: NA
j_gene: TRBJ2-2
CDR3nt: TGTGCCAGCAGCGTAGCTCGACAGATGAACACCGGGGAGCTGTTTTTT
CDR3aa: CASSVARQMNTGELFF

abundance: NA
v_gene: TRBV5-6
d_gene: NA
j_gene: TRBJ1-5
CDR3nt: TGTGCCAGCAGCTCGGGCAATCAGCCCCAGCATTTT
CDR3aa: CASSSGNQPQHF

abundance: NA
v_gene: TRBV11-2
d_gene: TRBD2
j_gene: TRBJ2-1
CDR3nt: TGTGCCAGCAGCATGAGCGCGGGAGTCTACAATGAGCAGTTCTTC
CDR3aa: CASSMSAGVYNEQFF

abundance: NA
v_gene: TRBV6-5
d_gene: NA
j_gene: TRBJ2-1
CDR3nt: TGTGCCAGCAGGCCTGACAACTACAATGAGCAGTTCTTC
CDR3aa: CASRPDNYNEQFF

abundance: NA
v_gene: TRBV5-1
d_gene: TRBD1
j_gene: TRBJ2-7
CDR3nt: TGCGCCAGCAGCCGACAGGGCCTGGACTACGAGCAGTACTTC
CDR3aa: CASSRQGLDYEQYF

abundance: NA
v_gene: TRBV5-4
d_gene: NA
j_gene: TRBJ2-1
CDR3nt: TGTGCCAGCAGCTCCACAGGGAACTCCTACAATGAGCAGTTCTTC
CDR3aa: CASSSTGNSYNEQFF

abundance: few
v_gene: TRBV7-8
d_gene: NA
j_gene: TRBJ1-1
CDR3nt: TGTGCCAGCAGCCGATTGGGGGGGGCGACTGAAGCTTTCTTT
CDR3aa: CASSRLGGATEAFF

abundance: NA
v_gene: TRBV19
d_gene: NA
j_gene: TRBJ1-5
CDR3nt: TGTGCCAGTAGTCTACGACGGGGGTCAGAGCCCCAGCATTTT
CDR3aa: CASSLRRGSEPQHF

abundance: NA
v_gene: TRBV6-5
d_gene: NA
j_gene: TRBJ1-2
CDR3nt: TGTGCCAGCAGTTCCCGGGCCCTAGCTAACTATGGCTACACCTTC
CDR3aa: CASSSRALANYGYTF

abundance: NA
v_gene: TRBV18
d_gene: NA
j_gene: TRBJ1-1
CDR3nt: TGTGCCAGCTCAGAGGACGATTACACTGAAGCTTTCTTT
CDR3aa: CASSEDDYTEAFF

abundance: NA
v_gene: TRBV30
d_gene: TRBD1
j_gene: TRBJ1-5
CDR3nt: TGTGCCTGGAGTGGAACAGGGGTTCAGCCCCAGCATTTT
CDR3aa: CAWSGTGVQPQHF

abundance: NA
v_gene: TRBV4-1
d_gene: TRBD1
j_gene: TRBJ2-5
CDR3nt: TGCGCCAGCAGCCACCGGGACAGGGGGCAAGGTAGCGTTGAGACCCAGTACTTC
CDR3aa: CASSHRDRGQGSVETQYF

abundance: NA
v_gene: TRBV10-3
d_gene: NA
j_gene: TRBJ1-3
CDR3nt: TGTGCCATCACGGGGGGGAACACCATATATTTT
CDR3aa: CAITGGNTIYF

abundance: NA
v_gene: TRBV6-5
d_gene: NA
j_gene: TRBJ2-3
CDR3nt: TGTGCCAGCAGTTACCGGCGTACGGCAGATACGCAGTATTTT
CDR3aa: CASSYRRTADTQYF

abundance: NA
v_gene: TRBV11-2
d_gene: NA
j_gene: TRBJ2-4
CDR3nt: TGTGCCAGCAGCTTAACGAGGGGATGGAACATTCAGTACTTC
CDR3aa: CASSLTRGWNIQYF

abundance: NA
v_gene: TRBV7-9
d_gene: NA
j_gene: TRBJ2-5
CDR3nt: TGTGCCAGCAGCTTAGTTCTCGGGGGCGGGGAGACCCAGTACTTC
CDR3aa: CASSLVLGGGETQYF

abundance: NA
v_gene: TRBV28
d_gene: NA
j_gene: TRBJ1-2
CDR3nt: TGTGCCAGCAGTGCTGACTATGGCTACACCTTC
CDR3aa: CASSADYGYTF

abundance: NA
v_gene: TRBV10-3
d_gene: TRBD1
j_gene: TRBJ1-3
CDR3nt: TGTGCCATCAGGGGACAGGGGGGGGATGGCACCATATATTTT
CDR3aa: CAIRGQGGDGTIYF

abundance: NA
v_gene: TRBV7-2
d_gene: NA
j_gene: TRBJ2-7
CDR3nt: TGTGCCAGCAGCTTAGAAGTTCCAGGGCCTCTCAGCTCCTACGAGCAGTACTTC
CDR3aa: CASSLEVPGPLSSYEQYF

abundance: NA
v_gene: TRBV28
d_gene: NA
j_gene: TRBJ2-1
CDR3nt: TGTGCCAGCCGGAGCCTAGCCCTGCTGAATGAGCAGTTCTTC
CDR3aa: CASRSLALLNEQFF

abundance: NA
v_gene: TRBV7-9
d_gene: NA
j_gene: TRBJ2-3
CDR3nt: TGTGCCAGCAGCTTAGTCCCAGATACGCAGTATTTT
CDR3aa: CASSLVPDTQYF

abundance: NA
v_gene: TRBV19
d_gene: NA
j_gene: TRBJ1-5
CDR3nt: TGTGCCAGTAGTGGGGGGGGGAATCAGCCCCAGCATTTT
CDR3aa: CASSGGGNQPQHF

abundance: many
v_gene: TRBV28
d_gene: NA
j_gene: TRBJ1-2
CDR3nt: TGTGCCAGCAGTTTATGGTCCCGAGCGGACTATGGCTACACCTTC
CDR3aa: CASSLWSRADYGYTF

abundance: NA
v_gene: TRBV27
d_gene: TRBD1
j_gene: TRBJ1-3
CDR3nt: TGTGCCAGCAGTTTATCGAGGGGGCCCCACTCTGGAAACACCATATATTTT
CDR3aa: CASSLSRGPHSGNTIYF

abundance: NA
v_gene: TRBV5-6
d_gene: TRBD2
j_gene: TRBJ2-1
CDR3nt: TGTGCCAGCCAGACTAGCGGGAGGTTCAACAATGAGCAGTTCTTC
CDR3aa: CASQTSGRFNNEQFF

abundance: NA
v_gene: TRBV2
d_gene: TRBD1
j_gene: TRBJ2-7
CDR3nt: TGTGCCAGCAGTGAAAGGTGGATGGGGACAGGGCGCTACGAGCAGTACTTC
CDR3aa: CASSERWMGTGRYEQYF

abundance: NA
v_gene: TRBV28
d_gene: TRBD1
j_gene: TRBJ1-6
CDR3nt: TGTGCCAGCAGTCGCACCGGGACAGTTAATTCACCCCTCCACTTT
CDR3aa: CASSRTGTVNSPLHF

abundance: NA
v_gene: TRBV15
d_gene: NA
j_gene: TRBJ1-2
CDR3nt: TGTGCCACCAGCAGAGAGGGGAGTTTGGGGGTCCGGGGTGGCTACACCTTC
CDR3aa: CATSREGSLGVRGGYTF

abundance: NA
v_gene: TRBV6-6
d_gene: TRBD1
j_gene: TRBJ1-1
CDR3nt: TGTGCCAGCAGTGGGACGACAGGGGTCCTTTTTGAAGCTTTCTTT
CDR3aa: CASSGTTGVLFEAFF

abundance: NA
v_gene: TRBV28
d_gene: NA
j_gene: TRBJ1-4
CDR3nt: TGTGCCAGCAGCAGGACCGGAGGGGGGTCTAATGAAAAACTGTTTTTT
CDR3aa: CASSRTGGGSNEKLFF

abundance: many
v_gene: TRBV28
d_gene: NA
j_gene: TRBJ2-3
CDR3nt: TGTGCCAGCAGTTTCACCCGGCCTGCGATCGAACTAGCTCGAGTCCCCACAGATACGCAGTATTTT
CDR3aa: CASSFTRPAIELARVPTDTQYF

abundance: few
v_gene: TRBV19
d_gene: NA
j_gene: TRBJ2-3
CDR3nt: TGTGCCAGTAGTCCTGATAGCACAGATACGCAGTATTTT
CDR3aa: CASSPDSTDTQYF

abundance: NA
v_gene: TRBV18
d_gene: TRBD2
j_gene: TRBJ2-3
CDR3nt: TGTGCCAGCTCACCATACCTAGCGGGAGGGGGCACAGATACGCAGTATTTT
CDR3aa: CASSPYLAGGGTDTQYF

abundance: few
v_gene: TRBV6-1
d_gene: NA
j_gene: TRBJ1-5
CDR3nt: TGTGCCAGCAGTGAAGGGACAGTAGTCCAGCCCCAGCATTTT
CDR3aa: CASSEGTVVQPQHF

abundance: NA
v_gene: TRBV29-1
d_gene: NA
j_gene: TRBJ2-7
CDR3nt: TGCAGCGTTGAAGTCCGACGGGCAGACAGGCGAGCCCTCTACGAGCAGTACTTC
CDR3aa: CSVEVRRADRRALYEQYF

abundance: NA
v_gene: TRBV2
d_gene: NA
j_gene: TRBJ2-3
CDR3nt: TGTGCCAGCAGCAGGGGGGTTGTTTTTGGAGGATCCACAGATACGCAGTATTTT
CDR3aa: CASSRGVVFGGSTDTQYF

abundance: NA
v_gene: TRBV28
d_gene: NA
j_gene: TRBJ1-5
CDR3nt: TGTGCCAGCAGTTTACCCCCCGATCAGCCCCAGCATTTT
CDR3aa: CASSLPPDQPQHF

abundance: NA
v_gene: TRBV27
d_gene: TRBD1
j_gene: TRBJ1-2
CDR3nt: TGTGCAACTAGGGGGACAGGCGCGGGCTACACCTTC
CDR3aa: CATRGTGAGYTF

abundance: NA
v_gene: TRBV6-5
d_gene: NA
j_gene: TRBJ2-7
CDR3nt: TGTGCCAGCAGCCCCAGTCGCGGCGAGCAGTACTTC
CDR3aa: CASSPSRGEQYF